The next 16 T cell receptor beta chains were all read from a single sample in a study of blood T cell repertoires in COVID-19 (dated by TCRdb to 2018 to 2021). The library was produced with the immunoSEQ multiplex PCR assay. Sourced from immuneACCESS, this table was stored by TCRdb with only in-frame sequences that have V and J called. A share of the clones is absent; for the studies checked, an unresolved V gene accounts for under half, and the remainder has no known explanation. The sample data list more than 150,000 clones, and under 85% of these were observed just once. 15% to 20% of the sample rests with the top ten. The sample was peripheral blood. The receptors stem from a man aged 55-75 years with active or convalescent COVID-19.

The J gene is TRBJ2-1, the V gene TRBV19, with 8 bases that match TRBD2. Germline V gene data show CDR1 as LNHDA and CDR2 as SQIVND (reference sequence). Trimming cost V 3 bases and J 4 bases; bases outside gene matches: 5. This CDR3 is 15 amino acids long. CDR3 coding DNA: TGTGCCAGTAGTATGGCGGCGGGAGGTTACAATGAGCAGTTCTTC. This codes for CASSMAAGGYNEQFF.

This clone was found a few times. The genes are TRBV4-2 and TRBJ2-1, with D possibly TRBD2 on 5 matching bases. Germline V gives CDR1 LGHNA, CDR2 YNFKEQ. V was trimmed by 0 bases and J by 5 bases, leaving 26 bases between them. This CDR3 has 20 amino acids. DNA of the CDR3: TGTGCCAGCAGCCAAGATAAAGGTTGGACTGCCAGCGGAGTTGACAATGAGCAGTTCTTC. Its translation: CASSQDKGWTASGVDNEQFF.

The chain is built from TRBV5-4 and TRBJ2-7; D perhaps matches TRBD1 (5 bases). Trimming took 0 bases from V and 6 from J, leaving 13 bases between them. In germline, CDR1 is SGHNT, CDR2 YYREEE (reference sequence). This CDR3 is 14 amino acids long. The CDR3 region is CASSLEVQGSEQYF. CDR3 coding DNA: TGTGCCAGCAGCTTGGAGGTTCAGGGTAGCGAGCAGTACTTC.

The CDR3 protein is CASSPSNSPLHF. The CDR3 DNA sequence: TGTGCCAGCAGCCCCTCGAATTCACCCCTCCACTTT. The chain has TRBV12-3 or TRBV12-4 and TRBJ1-6; D unclear. Trimming took 6 bases from V and 7 from J, leaving 7 bases between them. CDR3 length: 12 amino acids.

In its sample, this clone was seen a few times. The chain couples TRBV28 to TRBJ1-2; the match to TRBD1 covers 8 bases. This CDR3 comprises 14 residues. CDR1 and CDR2 from the germline V gene are MDHEN and SYDVKM. Germline trimming cut 5 bases from V and 4 bases from J; bases unmatched to any gene: 6. The CDR3 is CASSLGQGVYGYTF. The CDR3 coding sequence is TGTGCCAGCAGTCTTGGACAGGGAGTCTATGGCTACACCTTC.

The rearrangement uses TRBV5-1 and TRBJ2-3; TRBD1 matches 9 bases. J was trimmed by 0 bases and V by 7 bases; bases with no gene match: 9. The germline V gene has CDR1 SGHRS and CDR2 YFSETQ. The length of the CDR3 is 16 residues. CDR3: CASGPKQGASTDTQYF. DNA of the CDR3: TGCGCCAGCGGACCTAAACAGGGGGCTAGCACAGATACGCAGTATTTT.

The chain recombines TRBV27 with TRBJ2-6; no definite D call. Germline V CDR1 and CDR2: MNHEY, SMNVEV (reference sequence). This CDR3 has 14 residues. Trimming pared 7 bases from V and 4 bases from J, leaving 11 bases between. This chain's CDR3 is CASTPLGGANVLTF. The CDR3 DNA follows: TGTGCCAGCACTCCCCTAGGAGGGGCCAACGTCCTGACTTTC.

This rearrangement joins TRBV28 to TRBJ2-5, with 8 bases lining up with TRBD1. Trimming took 6 bases from V and 3 from J; bases not matched to a gene: 6. Germline loops: CDR1 MDHEN, CDR2 SYDVKM. CDR3 length equals 14 residues. This CDR3 is CASRTTGGKETQYF. The CDR3 DNA reads TGTGCCAGCAGAACTACAGGGGGAAAAGAGACCCAGTACTTC.

The chain uses TRBV27 and TRBJ1-4; D is undetermined. The CDR3 has 18 amino acids. CDR1 and CDR2 (germline): MNHEY, SMNVEV (reference sequence). V was cut by 3 bases and J by 2 bases, with 19 bases left in between. The CDR3 nucleotides read TGTGCCAGCAGTTTCGTAAGCCATTTGGGCCCGACTAATGAAAAACTGTTTTTT. The encoded protein is CASSFVSHLGPTNEKLFF.

The chain carries TRBV29-1 and TRBJ2-7; D unresolved. The CDR3 sequence is 13 residues long. Germline V gives CDR1 SQVTM, CDR2 ANQGSEA. V gave up 0 bases and J gave up 0 bases, with 6 bases separating them. This CDR3 reads CSVEDPLSYEQYF. CDR3 DNA sequence: TGCAGCGTTGAAGATCCCCTCTCCTACGAGCAGTACTTC.

There are a few counts of this clone. The chain recombines TRBV28 with TRBJ1-1; D may be TRBD1 (6 bases). The CDR3 loop spans 11 amino acids. Germline V gene sequence: CDR1 MDHEN, CDR2 SYDVKM. The V end lost 3 bases, the J end lost 8 bases, and 7 bases lay between the germline ends. CDR3 nucleotide sequence: TGTGCCAGCAGTTTGGGGGCCGAAGCTTTCTTT. The encoded protein is CASSLGAEAFF. Full variable domain (outside the CDR3, taken from reference TRBV28 and TRBJ1-1): DVKVTQSSRYLVKRTGEKVFLECVQDMDHENMFWYRQDPGLGLRLIYFSYDVKMKEKGDIPEGYSVSREKKERFSLILESASTNQTSMYLCASSLGAEAFFGQGTRLTVV.

The chain carries TRBV7-8 and TRBJ1-2; tentatively, D is TRBD1 (6 bases). V lost 1 base, J lost 4 bases, and 10 bases lay in between. Germline V CDR1 and CDR2: SGHVS, FQNEAQ. This CDR3 spans 14 amino acids. The CDR3: CASSLVMTGYGYTF. CDR3 sequence (DNA): TGTGCCAGCAGCTTAGTAATGACAGGCTATGGCTACACCTTC. Filled out from reference TRBV7-8 and TRBJ1-2, the complete variable domain reads GAGVSQSPRYKVAKRGQDVALRCDPISGHVSLFWYQQALGQGPEFLTYFQNEAQLDKSGLPSDRFFAERPEGSVSTLKIQRTQQEDSAVYLCASSLVMTGYGYTFGSGTRLTVV.

This clone has at least ten counts. The chain joins TRBV7-9 to TRBJ1-5, with D perhaps matching TRBD1 (5 bases). The V end was cut by 5 bases, the J end by 7 bases, with 18 bases between. This CDR3 is 15 amino acids long. In germline, CDR1 is SEHNR, CDR2 FQNEAQ (reference sequence). The CDR3 is CASSRRVGAGQPQHF. The CDR3, as DNA: TGTGCCAGCAGCCGACGGGTAGGGGCCGGGCAGCCCCAGCATTTT.

The CDR3 DNA is TGTGCCAGCAGCTTAGACTGGCGCGGAAAGCAGTTCTTC. This encodes CASSLDWRGKQFF. The rearrangement uses TRBV7-2 and TRBJ2-1, with D unclear. Germline values: CDR1 SGHTA, CDR2 FQGNSA. The CDR3 consists of 13 residues. Trimming shortened V by 1 base and J by 11 bases, and 12 bases separated the two germline ends.

The rearrangement links TRBV7-2 to TRBJ1-5, with 10 nucleotides matching TRBD1. Losses at the gene ends were 5 bases for V and 6 bases for J; bases not matched to a gene: 7. The CDR3 spans 15 residues. Germline CDR1 and CDR2: SGHTA and FQGNSA. The CDR3 bases are TGTGCCAGCAGCATCCGGACAGGGGGGCTTCAGCCCCAGCATTTT. Residues: CASSIRTGGLQPQHF. The full variable domain, in which reference TRBV7-2 and TRBJ1-5 provide the parts outside the CDR3, is GAGVSQSPSNKVTEKGKDVELRCDPISGHTALYWYRQSLGQGLEFLIYFQGNSAPDKSGLPSDRFSAERTGGSVSTLTIQRTQQEDSAVYLCASSIRTGGLQPQHFGDGTRLSIL.

This clone occurred once. The genes are TRBV7-9 and TRBJ2-1; 11 bases agree with TRBD2. V was pared by 5 bases and J by 6 bases, with 3 bases of the junction left unmatched. The V gene's germline CDR1 is SEHNR and CDR2 FQNEAQ (reference sequence). The CDR3 extends over 14 amino acids. This CDR3 reads CASSRLAGFNEQFF. The CDR3 DNA reads as TGTGCCAGCAGCCGACTAGCGGGGTTCAATGAGCAGTTCTTC.